Listed below are T cell receptor beta chains from one sample, sequenced in a study of T cells in Graves' hyperthyroidism and ophthalmopathy. TCRdb reanalysed the multiplex PCR reads using MiXCR and keeps one entry per CDR3 protein. Of hundreds of thousands of distinct CDR3 sequences in the sample, about 14% were seen once. The sample comprised blood. All receptors come from a woman younger than 45 with Graves' hyperthyroidism that later progressed to Graves' ophthalmopathy. Both conserved end residues are part of each CDR3. Each record gives: V gene, J gene, clone size, D gene, CDR3 DNA, CDR3 protein. The D gene is left open where the match is weak. Only some rows state a clone size, as once, few, many or a class for expanded clones.

V: TRBV4-3; J: TRBJ1-3; size: -; D: -; DNA: TGCGCCAGCAGCCAAGATTTCGGGGGCTGGGACACCATATATTTT; CDR3: CASSQDFGGWDTIYF
V: TRBV3-1; J: TRBJ1-2; size: many; D: TRBD1; DNA: TGTGCCAGCGCCCAAGACAGGGACGTCGGCTACACCTTC; CDR3: CASAQDRDVGYTF
V: TRBV2; J: TRBJ2-1; size: many; D: -; DNA: TGTGCCAGCAGGGCGGCTAGTTCCTACAATGAGCAGTTCTTC; CDR3: CASRAASSYNEQFF
V: TRBV11-3; J: TRBJ2-5; size: many; D: -; DNA: TGTGCCAGCAGTGGCCAAGAGACCCAGTACTTC; CDR3: CASSGQETQYF
V: TRBV2; J: TRBJ2-5; size: many; D: -; DNA: TGTGCCAGCAAGAGTTGGGGGGCGGCCGAGACCCAGTACTTC; CDR3: CASKSWGAAETQYF
V: TRBV24-1; J: TRBJ2-1; size: -; D: TRBD2; DNA: TGTGCCACCAGTGATAGAGCGGGAGCGGTTGATGAGCAGTTCTTC; CDR3: CATSDRAGAVDEQFF
V: TRBV4-1; J: TRBJ2-2; size: few; D: -; DNA: TGCGCCAGCAGCCAAGATAAGGAGGGACAGCTCACTAGAGGGGAGCTGTTTTTT; CDR3: CASSQDKEGQLTRGELFF
V: TRBV20-1; J: TRBJ2-1; size: many; D: -; DNA: TGCAGTGTGCACGGCGGCTCCTACAATGAGCAGTTCTTC; CDR3: CSVHGGSYNEQFF
V: TRBV4-1; J: TRBJ1-5; size: -; D: -; DNA: TGCGCCAGCAGCCAAGATACAGGGTCGGATCAGACCCAGCATTTT; CDR3: CASSQDTGSDQTQHF
V: TRBV3-1; J: TRBJ2-2; size: -; D: -; DNA: TGTGCCAGCATGGGCCCCGCGAACACCGGGGAGCTGTTTTTT; CDR3: CASMGPANTGELFF
V: TRBV20-1; J: TRBJ1-2; size: many; D: TRBD1; DNA: TGCAGTGCTCCCGGACAGGCTCCCAACTATGGCTACACCTTC; CDR3: CSAPGQAPNYGYTF
V: TRBV20-1; J: TRBJ2-2; size: few; D: -; DNA: TGCAGTGCTAGAGAGGTAGCAGGAGTCGGCACCGGGGAGCTGTTTTTT; CDR3: CSAREVAGVGTGELFF
V: TRBV24-1; J: TRBJ1-1; size: few; D: -; DNA: TGTGCCACCCGAGGAGGGGACCTCAACACTGAAGCTTTCTTT; CDR3: CATRGGDLNTEAFF
V: TRBV20-1; J: TRBJ1-5; size: many; D: TRBD1; DNA: TGCAGTGCTAGAGATGAAAGGGGGCAGCAGCCCCAGCATTTT; CDR3: CSARDERGQQPQHF
V: TRBV12-3/TRBV12-4; J: TRBJ1-5; size: many; D: -; DNA: TGTGCCAGCAGACAGGGATCGAGCAATCAGCCCCAGCATTTT; CDR3: CASRQGSSNQPQHF
V: TRBV30; J: TRBJ1-3; size: many; D: -; DNA: TGTGCCTGGATTCGACCCTGGACTTCCCGCTCTGGAAACACCATATATTTT; CDR3: CAWIRPWTSRSGNTIYF
V: TRBV3-1; J: TRBJ2-7; size: few; D: -; DNA: TGTGCCAGCAGTCGATCGGACGGCCCCTACGAGCAGTACTTC; CDR3: CASSRSDGPYEQYF
V: TRBV18; J: TRBJ1-1; size: many; D: TRBD1; DNA: TGTGCCAGCTCACCTCAGGACAGGAAGAACACTGAAGCTTTCTTT; CDR3: CASSPQDRKNTEAFF
V: TRBV5-1; J: TRBJ2-3; size: many; D: TRBD2; DNA: TGCGCCAGCAGCTCACGGGGGCTAGCGGGTACCAGTGATACGCAGTATTTT; CDR3: CASSSRGLAGTSDTQYF
V: TRBV20-1; J: TRBJ2-3; size: many; D: -; DNA: TGCAGTGGAGCCGATACGCAGTATTTT; CDR3: CSGADTQYF
V: TRBV7-8; J: TRBJ2-1; size: many; D: -; DNA: TGTGCCAGCACTTCGACGGGGAGCTCCTACAATGAGCAGTTCTTC; CDR3: CASTSTGSSYNEQFF
V: TRBV3-1; J: TRBJ1-1; size: many; D: -; DNA: TGTGCCAGCAGCCAAGAGCGGCAGGCAGGCATGAACACTGAAGCTTTCTTT; CDR3: CASSQERQAGMNTEAFF
V: TRBV3-1; J: TRBJ2-3; size: few; D: TRBD2; DNA: TGTGCCAGCAGCCAAGGGGCTAGCGGGGGCACAGATACGCAGTATTTT; CDR3: CASSQGASGGTDTQYF
V: TRBV10-3; J: TRBJ2-5; size: many; D: -; DNA: TGTGCCATCAGTGAGCCCGTCGGGAGTGGGTCTAGAGAGACCCAGTACTTC; CDR3: CAISEPVGSGSRETQYF
V: TRBV9; J: TRBJ2-7; size: -; D: -; DNA: TGTGCCAGCAGCGTAGATTCTAGCAACGAGCAGTACTTC; CDR3: CASSVDSSNEQYF
V: TRBV7-2; J: TRBJ2-7; size: many; D: -; DNA: TGTGCCAGCAGGGAGTCTTCCTCCTACGAGCAGTACTTC; CDR3: CASRESSSYEQYF
V: TRBV30; J: TRBJ2-7; size: many; D: TRBD1; DNA: TGTGCCTGCACGGGACAGGGGACCTACGAGCAGTACTTC; CDR3: CACTGQGTYEQYF
V: TRBV3-1; J: TRBJ2-1; size: -; D: TRBD2; DNA: TGTGCCAGCAGCCAACCGGGAGGCAATGAGCAGTTCTTC; CDR3: CASSQPGGNEQFF
V: TRBV28; J: TRBJ1-5; size: many; D: TRBD1; DNA: TGTGCCAGCAGCACCGGACAGGGAGGGGTTCAGCCCCAGCATTTT; CDR3: CASSTGQGGVQPQHF
V: TRBV5-1; J: TRBJ2-7; size: many; D: TRBD1; DNA: TGCGCCAGCAGCTCCCCCGACAGGGGAGGATACGAGCAGTACTTC; CDR3: CASSSPDRGGYEQYF
V: TRBV20-1; J: TRBJ2-5; size: -; D: -; DNA: TGCAGTGCTAGAGAGGCACGCAAGACCCAGTACTTC; CDR3: CSAREARKTQYF
V: TRBV7-9; J: TRBJ2-5; size: few; D: -; DNA: TGTGCCAGCATAAGTCGGGACGCATTCCAAGAGACCCAGTACTTC; CDR3: CASISRDAFQETQYF
V: TRBV27; J: TRBJ1-4; size: many; D: -; DNA: TGTGCCAGCAGTGAGTCAGGGAAGGGTGGAAAACTGTTTTTT; CDR3: CASSESGKGGKLFF
V: TRBV5-1; J: TRBJ2-7; size: -; D: -; DNA: TGCGCCAGCAGCTTGGTTGCGCCCCCCTACGAGCAGTACTTC; CDR3: CASSLVAPPYEQYF
V: TRBV20-1; J: TRBJ2-1; size: few; D: TRBD1; DNA: TGCAGTGCTCCTAGACAGGGTAGCGATGAGCAGTTCTTC; CDR3: CSAPRQGSDEQFF
V: TRBV30; J: TRBJ2-7; size: -; D: TRBD1; DNA: TGTGCCTGGAGCTCCGGACAGGTCTCATCCTATATTGGCGAGCAGTACTTC; CDR3: CAWSSGQVSSYIGEQYF
V: TRBV20-1; J: TRBJ1-1; size: many; D: -; DNA: TGCAGTGTCCCACAGGGGAACACTGAAGCTTTCTTT; CDR3: CSVPQGNTEAFF
V: TRBV6-1; J: TRBJ1-2; size: many; D: -; DNA: TGTGCCAGCAGTGAATGGGTCCTGGAGGATGGCTACACCTTC; CDR3: CASSEWVLEDGYTF
V: TRBV28; J: TRBJ2-3; size: many; D: -; DNA: TGTGCCAGCAGTGGGGGAATGACAGATACGCAGTATTTT; CDR3: CASSGGMTDTQYF
V: TRBV11-2; J: TRBJ2-1; size: many; D: -; DNA: TGTGCCAGCAGCCCCCGCGGGGCATATCAACCCTACAATGAGCAGTTCTTC; CDR3: CASSPRGAYQPYNEQFF
V: TRBV30; J: TRBJ1-2; size: -; D: -; DNA: TGTGCCTGGAACGCTCTAGGGGCGGGGTATGGCTACACCTTC; CDR3: CAWNALGAGYGYTF
V: TRBV19; J: TRBJ1-1; size: few; D: -; DNA: TGTGCCAGTAGTATCTTGGCGAACACTGAAGCTTTCTTT; CDR3: CASSILANTEAFF
V: TRBV29-1; J: TRBJ1-1; size: many; D: -; DNA: TGCAGCGTTGTGAGCCAGCCCAACACTGAAGCTTTCTTT; CDR3: CSVVSQPNTEAFF
V: TRBV20-1; J: TRBJ2-5; size: many; D: TRBD2; DNA: TGCAGTGCTAGAGATAGGCTAGCGGGAGGTTCAGAGACCCAGTACTTC; CDR3: CSARDRLAGGSETQYF
V: TRBV28; J: TRBJ1-1; size: many; D: -; DNA: TGTGCCAGCAGTTTACGCCCTTACACTGAAGCTTTCTTT; CDR3: CASSLRPYTEAFF
V: TRBV5-6; J: TRBJ2-3; size: few; D: -; DNA: TGTGCCAGCAGCTTCAGGAGACAGTCAAGCACAGATACGCAGTATTTT; CDR3: CASSFRRQSSTDTQYF
V: TRBV20-1; J: TRBJ2-1; size: many; D: TRBD2; DNA: TGCAGTGCGGGGACTAGCGGGGTGTACAATGAGCAGTTCTTC; CDR3: CSAGTSGVYNEQFF
V: TRBV6-1; J: TRBJ2-5; size: many; D: TRBD2; DNA: TGTGCCAGCAGTGACGGGGGGGGGCCGGAGACCCAGTACTTC; CDR3: CASSDGGGPETQYF
V: TRBV2; J: TRBJ1-5; size: few; D: -; DNA: TGTGCCAGCAGTGAAGGCCGGGGGAGAAGGAGACAGCCCCAGCATTTT; CDR3: CASSEGRGRRRQPQHF
V: TRBV28; J: TRBJ1-2; size: -; D: TRBD1; DNA: TGTGCCAGCCGCCCTCGGGACAGGGGGCACGGCTACACCTTC; CDR3: CASRPRDRGHGYTF
V: TRBV2; J: TRBJ2-7; size: many; D: TRBD2; DNA: TGTGCCAGCAGTGAAAGCGGGACCCACTACGAGCAGTACTTC; CDR3: CASSESGTHYEQYF
V: TRBV20-1; J: TRBJ2-7; size: many; D: TRBD1; DNA: TGCAGTGCTAGAGTAGGAGACAGGGGGCAGGTTTCATACGAGCAGTACTTC; CDR3: CSARVGDRGQVSYEQYF
V: TRBV7-9; J: TRBJ1-5; size: many; D: -; DNA: TGTGCCAGCAGCTCCTTGGCACAGCCCCAGCATTTT; CDR3: CASSSLAQPQHF
V: TRBV20-1; J: TRBJ1-1; size: many; D: -; DNA: TGCAGTGCTAAGCGGGGGGGGCACTTGAACACTGAAGCTTTCTTT; CDR3: CSAKRGGHLNTEAFF
V: TRBV20-1; J: TRBJ2-1; size: many; D: -; DNA: TGCAGTGCTGTCACTAGCCCGTACAATGAGCAGTTCTTC; CDR3: CSAVTSPYNEQFF
V: TRBV7-3; J: TRBJ1-1; size: many; D: -; DNA: TGTGCCAGCAGCTTTCAGGGGATGGGGAACACTGAAGCTTTCTTT; CDR3: CASSFQGMGNTEAFF